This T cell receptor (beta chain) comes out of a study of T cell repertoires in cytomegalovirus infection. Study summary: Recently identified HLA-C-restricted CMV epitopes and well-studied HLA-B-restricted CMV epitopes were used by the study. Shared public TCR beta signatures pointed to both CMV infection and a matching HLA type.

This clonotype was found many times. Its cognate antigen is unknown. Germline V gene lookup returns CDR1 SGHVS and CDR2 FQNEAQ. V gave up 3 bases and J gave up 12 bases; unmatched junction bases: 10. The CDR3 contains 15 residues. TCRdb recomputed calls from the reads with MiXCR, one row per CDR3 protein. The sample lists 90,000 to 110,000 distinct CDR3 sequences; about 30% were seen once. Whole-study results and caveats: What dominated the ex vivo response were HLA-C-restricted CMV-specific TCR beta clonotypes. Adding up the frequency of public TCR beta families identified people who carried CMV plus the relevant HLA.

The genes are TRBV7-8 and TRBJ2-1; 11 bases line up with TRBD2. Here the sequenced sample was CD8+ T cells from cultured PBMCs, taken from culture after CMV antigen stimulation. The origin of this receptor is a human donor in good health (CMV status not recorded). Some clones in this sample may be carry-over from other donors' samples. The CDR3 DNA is TGTGCCAGCAGCTTGGGGGGTAGCGGGGGGGCTGGGCAGTTCTTC. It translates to CASSLGGSGGAGQFF.